This T cell receptor beta chain derives from a study of T-cell memory formation after mild COVID-19. Details on this clonotype: Antigen specificity is unknown.

TCRdb re-called the 5' RACE reads through MiXCR, storing one row per CDR3 protein. The repertoire holds approximately 45,000 distinct CDR3 sequences, with 6% to 7% as singletons. The CDR3 runs 14 residues. Germline values: CDR1 LGHDT, CDR2 YNNKEL (reference sequence). Trimming pared 1 base from V and 1 base from J, leaving 7 bases between. Study outcomes and limitations: Clones shrinking from day 15 to 85 showed even CD4/CD8 mixes; later expanders tilted CD4+.

The rearrangement links TRBV3-1 to TRBJ1-2; tentative D call: TRBD1 (5 bases). This receptor was identified in an adult who had mild COVID-19 (a few samples of this study predate the infection). Cell type and time point are not known. The sample consisted of PBMCs or a T cell subset sorted from them (not recorded which). CDR3 in amino acids: CASSQGRGNYGYTF. The CDR3, as DNA: TGTGCCAGCAGCCAAGGGAGGGGTAACTATGGCTACACCTTC.